The T cell receptor (beta chain) under discussion was sequenced for a study of blood T cell repertoires in COVID-19. Method: immunoSEQ multiplex PCR; TCRdb's copy keeps in-frame clones and lacks some. Among fewer than 350,000 clones, approximately 91% were seen once, and the ten largest hold around a tenth. Germline loops: CDR1 LNHDA, CDR2 SQIVND (reference sequence). This CDR3 has 16 amino acids. V gave up 1 base and J gave up 5 bases; unmatched junction bases: 6. Recovered participants had two consecutive negative NP/OP PCR tests, healthcare professional clearance, or symptom resolution. The sample comprised PBMCs or T cells enriched from blood (not recorded which). The receptor comes from a woman between 40 and 55 years old who had recovered from COVID-19. The rearrangement joins TRBV19 to TRBJ2-2; TRBD2 agrees at 8 bases. The CDR3 sequence: CASSIGAGVVTGELFF. CDR3 coding DNA: TGTGCCAGTAGTATAGGAGCGGGAGTAGTAACCGGGGAGCTGTTTTTT. The complete variable domain, with remaining parts taken from reference TRBV19 and TRBJ2-2, reads DGGITQSPKYLFRKEGQNVTLSCEQNLNHDAMYWYRQDPGQGLRLIYYSQIVNDFQKGDIAEGYSVSREKKESFPLTVTSAQKNPTAFYLCASSIGAGVVTGELFFGEGSRLTVL.